This T cell receptor beta chain was identified in a study of blood T cell repertoires in COVID-19. Study details: From T cells, B-cell-depleted T cells, or PBMCs came the material, which was cDNA or gDNA.

CDR3 length: 13 residues. The V gene's germline CDR1 is SGHNT and CDR2 YYREEE (reference sequence). The V gene lost 1 base and the J gene lost 2 bases, with 4 bases spanning the gap. Profiled with immunoSEQ multiplex PCR; TCRdb holds only in-frame clones, not every one. The table shows some 490,000 clones, with about nine tenths occurring only once. The sequence was obtained from an older woman who had recovered from COVID-19. Specimen: PBMCs or T cells enriched from blood (not recorded which). This chain uses TRBV5-4 with TRBJ1-3; no reliable D call. This CDR3 is CASSLFTGNTIYF. In nucleotides, the CDR3 is TGTGCCAGCAGCTTGTTTACTGGAAACACCATATATTTT.